The rows below give T cell receptor beta chains drawn from one sample of a study of shared clonotypes between healthy human individuals. Generated by immunoSEQ multiplex PCR, the TCRdb table keeps only in-frame clones and is missing some. This sample has some 2,400,000 clones, with approximately 96% found just once. Sequences were obtained from naive CD4+ T cells sorted from blood. These receptors all stem from a man aged 18 to 30 in good health. Both conserved end residues are part of each CDR3. Each record gives: D gene, V gene, J gene, clone size, CDR3 DNA, CDR3 protein. A D gene is named only where the DNA matches it firmly. Clone size is given for some rows only: seen once, a few or many times, or a class if the clone is expanded.

D gene: TRBD1; V gene: TRBV10-3; J gene: TRBJ1-5; clone size: .; CDR3 DNA: TGTGCCATCATCACACCGTGTGGGACAGGGGGCCAGCCCCAGCATTTT; CDR3 protein: CAIITPCGTGGQPQHF
D gene: TRBD1; V gene: TRBV2; J gene: TRBJ1-2; clone size: .; CDR3 DNA: TGTGCCAGCAGTGAAGCCGGACAGGGAACCTATGGCTACACCTTC; CDR3 protein: CASSEAGQGTYGYTF
D gene: TRBD2; V gene: TRBV5-4; J gene: TRBJ2-3; clone size: .; CDR3 DNA: TGTGCCAGCAGCTTGTCTAGCGGGCCTAACACAGATACGCAGTATTTT; CDR3 protein: CASSLSSGPNTDTQYF
D gene: .; V gene: TRBV6-6; J gene: TRBJ1-6; clone size: .; CDR3 DNA: TGTGCCAGCAGTACGGACAGAACCTATAATTCACCCCTCCACTTT; CDR3 protein: CASSTDRTYNSPLHF
D gene: .; V gene: TRBV10-3; J gene: TRBJ1-5; clone size: .; CDR3 DNA: TGTGCCATCAGACAGGGAGTTGGTCAGCCCCAGCATTTT; CDR3 protein: CAIRQGVGQPQHF
D gene: TRBD1; V gene: TRBV2; J gene: TRBJ1-4; clone size: .; CDR3 DNA: TGTGCCAGCAGAAAGACAGGGCTCGATGAAAAACTGTTTTTT; CDR3 protein: CASRKTGLDEKLFF
D gene: TRBD2; V gene: TRBV7-9; J gene: TRBJ2-1; clone size: .; CDR3 DNA: TGTGCCAGCAGCTTAGGCGGGAGCTACAATGAGCAGTTCTTC; CDR3 protein: CASSLGGSYNEQFF
D gene: .; V gene: TRBV25-1; J gene: TRBJ2-2; clone size: .; CDR3 DNA: TGTGCCAGCACCACAGTAGAGGGGGCGAACACCGGGGAGCTGTTTTTT; CDR3 protein: CASTTVEGANTGELFF
D gene: .; V gene: TRBV7-2; J gene: TRBJ2-5; clone size: .; CDR3 DNA: TGTGCCAGCAGCTCGACAGGGAGGGCAGAGACCCAGTACTTC; CDR3 protein: CASSSTGRAETQYF
D gene: .; V gene: TRBV5-1; J gene: TRBJ2-5; clone size: once; CDR3 DNA: TGCGCCAGCAGCCTGGGGCAGGGTACCCAAGAGACCCAGTACTTC; CDR3 protein: CASSLGQGTQETQYF
D gene: .; V gene: TRBV18; J gene: TRBJ2-7; clone size: .; CDR3 DNA: TGTGCCAGCTCACCAAATTACGAGCAGTACTTC; CDR3 protein: CASSPNYEQYF
D gene: TRBD2; V gene: TRBV29-1; J gene: TRBJ2-7; clone size: .; CDR3 DNA: TGCAGCGCTCGTGGCGGGAGTTATTACGAGCAGTACTTC; CDR3 protein: CSARGGSYYEQYF
D gene: TRBD1; V gene: TRBV5-1; J gene: TRBJ2-3; clone size: .; CDR3 DNA: TGCGCCAGCAGCAAGGACAGGGCGACAGATACGCAGTATTTT; CDR3 protein: CASSKDRATDTQYF
D gene: .; V gene: TRBV6-1; J gene: TRBJ2-7; clone size: .; CDR3 DNA: TGTGCCAGCAGGGCGAGTCTAACGCCCTACGAGCAGTACTTC; CDR3 protein: CASRASLTPYEQYF
D gene: TRBD1; V gene: TRBV6-5; J gene: TRBJ1-2; clone size: .; CDR3 DNA: TGTGCCAGCAGTTCCACAGGGGGCGCCTATGGCTACACCTTC; CDR3 protein: CASSSTGGAYGYTF